The 8 T cell receptor beta chains presented below share a single source sample, sequenced in a study. MiXCR, run by TCRdb on the 5' RACE reads, gives a single entry per CDR3 protein. The sample lists some 37,000 distinct CDR3 sequences, approximately 17% occurring once. Input material: naive CD4+ T cells sorted from a lymph node. The subset was: naive CD4+ T cells, CD4+CD45RA+CD25-. All receptors come from a female donor with breast cancer.

This clonotype has a single count. The chain is built from TRBV5-1 and TRBJ2-1; TRBD1 agrees at 10 bases. Germline CDR1 SGHRS, CDR2 YFSETQ. J was trimmed by 2 bases and V by 6 bases; bases with no gene match: 2. CDR3 size: 14 residues. The CDR3 sequence is CASKGQGTYNEQFF. The CDR3 coding sequence is TGCGCCAGCAAGGGACAGGGGACCTACAATGAGCAGTTCTTC.

This clonotype has just a few counts. The chain recombines TRBV5-1 with TRBJ2-3; the D gene is possibly TRBD2 (6 bases). The V end was cut by 0 bases, the J end by 0 bases, with 11 bases between. This CDR3 has 16 residues. Germline V lookup: CDR1 SGHRS, CDR2 YFSETQ. CDR3 amino acids: CASSLAAGTSTDTQYF. CDR3 DNA: TGCGCCAGCAGCTTGGCCGCAGGGACTAGCACAGATACGCAGTATTTT.

V is TRBV5-6 and J is TRBJ2-5, with 8 bases matching TRBD2. Trimming at V came to 0 bases and at J to 5 bases, leaving 6 bases not matched to a gene. The CDR3 has 15 residues. The germline CDR1 and CDR2 sequences are SGHDT and YYEEEE. The CDR3 coding sequence is TGTGCCAGCAGCTTGGTTGCGGGAGGACGCGAGACCCAGTACTTC. Protein product: CASSLVAGGRETQYF.

The chain is built from TRBV5-1 and TRBJ2-5; TRBD2 matches at 8 bases. Germline loops: CDR1 SGHRS, CDR2 YFSETQ. The CDR3 covers 14 residues. V dropped 2 bases and J dropped 5; count of bases not matched to a gene: 5. The CDR3 nucleotides read TGCGCCAGCAGCTTAAGCGGGAGTCAGGAGACCCAGTACTTC. Translated: CASSLSGSQETQYF.

This clonotype was detected only a few times. The chain recombines TRBV29-1 with TRBJ2-5; TRBD2 agrees at 8 bases. The CDR3 length is 13 residues. Germline V lookup: CDR1 SQVTM, CDR2 ANQGSEA. V was clipped by 6 bases and J by 5 bases; unmatched bases: 8. CDR3 in amino acids: CSVQAGALETQYF. Written as DNA, the CDR3 is TGCAGCGTCCAAGCGGGAGCCCTTGAGACCCAGTACTTC.

This clonotype was recorded a few times. This chain connects TRBV9 to TRBJ2-1, with 12 bases fitting TRBD2. Unmatched junction bases numbered 7, after V lost 5 bases and J lost 7 bases. In germline, CDR1 is SGDLS, CDR2 YYNGEE. This CDR3 comprises 15 residues. The CDR3 spells CASRRSSGGANEQFF. CDR3 bases: TGTGCCAGCAGACGCTCTAGCGGGGGGGCAAATGAGCAGTTCTTC.

This clonotype was detected many times. The chain couples TRBV6-2 or TRBV6-3 to TRBJ2-7; D might be TRBD1 or TRBD2, each matching 7 bases. V lost 7 bases to trimming and J lost 2 bases, with 15 bases between them. The CDR3 sequence is 14 residues long. The germline V gene encodes CDR1 MNHEY and CDR2 SVGEGT. CDR3 DNA sequence: TGTGCCAGCACCCTCAGGGGGGGAACCTACGAGCAGTACTTC. This codes for CASTLRGGTYEQYF.

This clonotype has a count of ten or more. This chain connects TRBV5-1 to TRBJ2-2; no definite D call. Per germline, CDR1 SGHRS and CDR2 YFSETQ. V dropped 3 bases and J dropped 0 bases, with 12 bases sitting between them. This CDR3 comprises 16 residues. The CDR3 sequence: CASSSKSVANTGELFF. CDR3 nucleotides: TGCGCCAGCAGCTCCAAGAGTGTCGCGAACACCGGGGAGCTGTTTTTT.